The rows below give T cell receptor beta chains drawn from one sample of a study of control samples from healthy donors and cancer patients. Repertoires were generated with immunoSEQ multiplex PCR, while TCRdb's copy carries only in-frame clones and drops some. The sample shows around 80,000 clones, 80% to 90% of them seen only once. The specimen was blood. Every receptor here comes from a man between 50 and 59 years old in good health. CDR3s include the opening cysteine and the closing phenylalanine or tryptophan. D genes are given only for firm matches. For some rows the clone size is stated as once, few or many, or as a class when expanded; others skip it.

clone_size | j_call | d_call | v_call | cdr3_nt | cdr3_aa
. | TRBJ1-4 | . | TRBV7-2 | TGTGCCAGCAGGGTGGGGGCCTCAACTAATGAAAAACTGTTTTTT | CASRVGASTNEKLFF
once | TRBJ1-1 | . | TRBV7-2 | TGTGCCAGCAGCGACCGGGTATGGGGTACTGAAGCTTTCTTT | CASSDRVWGTEAFF
few | TRBJ2-4 | . | TRBV24-1 | TGTGCCACCAGTGAGACAGGGAGCACCCCCCGGGGGAACATTCAGTACTTC | CATSETGSTPRGNIQYF
. | TRBJ1-1 | . | TRBV28 | TGTGCCAGCAGTCCCGCGCGGGGCAACACTGAAGCTTTCTTT | CASSPARGNTEAFF
. | TRBJ2-1 | TRBD2 | TRBV19 | TGTGCCAGTAGTATTGATAGCGGGGCATACAATGAGCAGTTCTTC | CASSIDSGAYNEQFF
. | TRBJ1-5 | . | TRBV7-2 | TGTGCCAGCAGCCACGGTGGGGTGACGCCCCAGCATTTT | CASSHGGVTPQHF
. | TRBJ2-5 | TRBD2 | TRBV6-2/TRBV6-3 | TGTGCCAGCAGCCCGGGAGGGGAGACCCAGTACTTC | CASSPGGETQYF
. | TRBJ1-4 | . | TRBV10-1 | TGCGCCAGCGCGACCCGCGGAATCACTAATGAAAAACTGTTTTTT | CASATRGITNEKLFF
many | TRBJ2-1 | . | TRBV5-4 | TGTGCCAGCAAAGACTCACTAACATTCGATGAGCAGTTCTTC | CASKDSLTFDEQFF
. | TRBJ2-5 | TRBD2 | TRBV29-1 | TGCAGCGTTGGACAGACGGGGAGGGGTGGGACCCAGTACTTC | CSVGQTGRGGTQYF